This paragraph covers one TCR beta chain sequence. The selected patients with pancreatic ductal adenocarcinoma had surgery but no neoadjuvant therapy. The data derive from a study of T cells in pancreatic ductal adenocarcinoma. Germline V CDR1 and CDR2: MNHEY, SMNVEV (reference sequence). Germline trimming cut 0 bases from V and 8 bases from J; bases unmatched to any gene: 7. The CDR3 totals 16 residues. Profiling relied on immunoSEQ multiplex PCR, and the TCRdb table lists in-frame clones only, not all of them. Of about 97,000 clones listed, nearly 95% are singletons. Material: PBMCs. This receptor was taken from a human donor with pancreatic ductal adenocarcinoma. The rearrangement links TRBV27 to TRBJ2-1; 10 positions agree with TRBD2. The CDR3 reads CASSLSIPSGRDEQFF. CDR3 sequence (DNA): TGTGCCAGCAGTTTATCGATCCCTAGCGGGAGAGATGAGCAGTTCTTC.